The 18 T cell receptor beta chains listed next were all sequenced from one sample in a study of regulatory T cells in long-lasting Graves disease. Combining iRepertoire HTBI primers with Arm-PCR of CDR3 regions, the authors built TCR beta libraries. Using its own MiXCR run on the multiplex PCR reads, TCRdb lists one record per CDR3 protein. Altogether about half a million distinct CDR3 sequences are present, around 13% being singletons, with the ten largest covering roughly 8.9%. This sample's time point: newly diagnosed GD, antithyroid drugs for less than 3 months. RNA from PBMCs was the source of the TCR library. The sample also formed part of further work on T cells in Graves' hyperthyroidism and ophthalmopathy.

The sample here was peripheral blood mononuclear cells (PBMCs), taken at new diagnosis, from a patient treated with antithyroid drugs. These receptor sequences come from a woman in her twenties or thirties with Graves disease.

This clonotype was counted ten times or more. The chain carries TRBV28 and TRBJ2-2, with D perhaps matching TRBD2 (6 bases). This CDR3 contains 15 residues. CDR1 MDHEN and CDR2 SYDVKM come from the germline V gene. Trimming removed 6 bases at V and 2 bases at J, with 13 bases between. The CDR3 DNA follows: TGTGCCAGCAGAGATAGGACTAAAAACACCGGGGAGCTGTTTTTT. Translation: CASRDRTKNTGELFF.

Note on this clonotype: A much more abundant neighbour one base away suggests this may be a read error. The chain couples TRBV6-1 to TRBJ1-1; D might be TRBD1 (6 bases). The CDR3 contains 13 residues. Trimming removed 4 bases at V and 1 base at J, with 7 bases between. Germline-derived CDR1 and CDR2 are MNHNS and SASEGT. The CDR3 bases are TGTGCCAGCAGTGGACAGGAGAACACTGAAGCTTTCTTT. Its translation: CASSGQENTEAFF.

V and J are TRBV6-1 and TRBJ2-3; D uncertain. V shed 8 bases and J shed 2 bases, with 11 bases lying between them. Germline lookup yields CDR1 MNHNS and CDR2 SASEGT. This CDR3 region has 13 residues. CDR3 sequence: CASCTAFTDTQYF. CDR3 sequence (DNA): TGTGCCAGCTGTACAGCGTTCACAGATACGCAGTATTTT.

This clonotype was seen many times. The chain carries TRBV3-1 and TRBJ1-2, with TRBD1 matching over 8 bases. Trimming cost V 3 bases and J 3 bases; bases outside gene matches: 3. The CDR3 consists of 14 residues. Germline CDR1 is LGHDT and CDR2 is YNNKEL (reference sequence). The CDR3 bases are TGTGCCAGCAGCCAGACAGGGGAGGACTATGGCTACACCTTC. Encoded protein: CASSQTGEDYGYTF.

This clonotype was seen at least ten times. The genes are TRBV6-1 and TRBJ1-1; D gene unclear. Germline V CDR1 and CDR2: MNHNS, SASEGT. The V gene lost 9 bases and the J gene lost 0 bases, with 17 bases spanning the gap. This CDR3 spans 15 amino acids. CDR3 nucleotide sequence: TGTGCCAGTTCAGTTGGAGCACGGATGAACACTGAAGCTTTCTTT. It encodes CASSVGARMNTEAFF.

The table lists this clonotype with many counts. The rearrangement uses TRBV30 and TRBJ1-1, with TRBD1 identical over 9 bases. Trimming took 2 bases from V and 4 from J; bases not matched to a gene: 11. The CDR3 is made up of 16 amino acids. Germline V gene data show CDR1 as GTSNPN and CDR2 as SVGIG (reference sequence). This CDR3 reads CAWSMSRTGVVTEAFF. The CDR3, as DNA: TGTGCCTGGAGTATGTCGAGGACAGGGGTCGTCACTGAAGCTTTCTTT.

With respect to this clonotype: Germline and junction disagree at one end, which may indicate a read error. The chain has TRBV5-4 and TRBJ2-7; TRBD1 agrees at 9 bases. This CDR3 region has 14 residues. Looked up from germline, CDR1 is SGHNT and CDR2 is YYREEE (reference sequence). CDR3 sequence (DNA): TGTGCCGGCAGCTTCGGGACAGGGCGATACGAGCAGTACTTC. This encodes CAGSFGTGRYEQYF.

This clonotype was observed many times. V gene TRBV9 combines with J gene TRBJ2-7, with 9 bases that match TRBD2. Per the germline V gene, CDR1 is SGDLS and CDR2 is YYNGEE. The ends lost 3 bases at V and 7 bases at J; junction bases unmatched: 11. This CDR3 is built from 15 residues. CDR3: CASSGGLASGAEQYF. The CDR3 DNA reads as TGTGCCAGCAGCGGAGGACTAGCGTCCGGCGCGGAGCAGTACTTC.

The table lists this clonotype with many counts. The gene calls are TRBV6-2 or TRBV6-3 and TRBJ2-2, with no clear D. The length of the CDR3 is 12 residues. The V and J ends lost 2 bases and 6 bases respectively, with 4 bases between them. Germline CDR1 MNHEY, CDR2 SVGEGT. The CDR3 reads CASSYEAGELFF. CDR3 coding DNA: TGTGCCAGCAGTTACGAGGCCGGGGAGCTGTTTTTT.

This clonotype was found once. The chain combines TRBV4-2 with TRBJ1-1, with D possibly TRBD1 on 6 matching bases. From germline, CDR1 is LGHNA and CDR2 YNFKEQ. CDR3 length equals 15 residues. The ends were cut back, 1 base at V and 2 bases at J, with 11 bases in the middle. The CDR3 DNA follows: TGTGCCAGCAGCCAAGGTCCAGGGGTAAACACTGAAGCTTTCTTT. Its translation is CASSQGPGVNTEAFF.

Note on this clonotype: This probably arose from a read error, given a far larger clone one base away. The CDR3 loop reads CASSGELSVGRSSYNEQYF. DNA of the CDR3: TGTGCCAGCAGTGGGGAGCTCAGCGTGGGACGTAGCTCCTACAATGAGCAGTACTTC. The rearrangement joins TRBV2 to TRBJ2-7, with D perhaps TRBD1 or TRBD2 (5 bases each). The CDR3 loop spans 19 amino acids. V was pared by 4 bases and J by 7 bases, with 32 bases between. CDR1 is SNHLY and CDR2 is FYNNEI in the germline V gene.

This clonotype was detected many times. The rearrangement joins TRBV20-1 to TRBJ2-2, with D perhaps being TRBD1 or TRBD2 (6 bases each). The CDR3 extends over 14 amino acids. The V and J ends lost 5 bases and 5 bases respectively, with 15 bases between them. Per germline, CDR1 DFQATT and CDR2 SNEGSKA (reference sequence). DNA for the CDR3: TGCAGTGCTTCCTTTAGGAGGGGGACCGGGGAGCTGTTTTTT. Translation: CSASFRRGTGELFF.

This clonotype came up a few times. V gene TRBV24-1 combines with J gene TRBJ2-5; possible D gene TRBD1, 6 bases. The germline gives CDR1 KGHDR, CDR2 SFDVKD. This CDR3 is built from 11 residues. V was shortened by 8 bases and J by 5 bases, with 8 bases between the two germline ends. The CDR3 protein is CATTQGETQYF. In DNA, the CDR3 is TGTGCCACCACCCAGGGGGAGACCCAGTACTTC.

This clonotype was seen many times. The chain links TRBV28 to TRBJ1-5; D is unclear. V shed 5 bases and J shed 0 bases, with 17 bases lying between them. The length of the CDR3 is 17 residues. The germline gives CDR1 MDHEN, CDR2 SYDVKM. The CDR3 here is CASSPFSGSHSNQPQHF. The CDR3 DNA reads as TGTGCCAGCAGTCCCTTCTCGGGGAGCCATAGCAATCAGCCCCAGCATTTT.

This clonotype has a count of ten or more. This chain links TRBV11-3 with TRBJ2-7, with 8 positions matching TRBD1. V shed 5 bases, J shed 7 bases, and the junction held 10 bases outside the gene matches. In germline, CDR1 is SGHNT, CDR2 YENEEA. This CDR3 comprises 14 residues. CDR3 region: CASSTSGGYGEQYF. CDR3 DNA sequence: TGTGCCAGCAGCACGTCAGGGGGCTATGGGGAGCAGTACTTC. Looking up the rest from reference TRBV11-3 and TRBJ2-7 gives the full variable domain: EAGVVQSPRYKIIEKKQPVAFWCNPISGHNTLYWYLQNLGQGPELLIRYENEEAVDDSQLPKDRFSAERLKGVDSTLKIQPAELGDSAVYLCASSTSGGYGEQYFGPGTRLTVT.

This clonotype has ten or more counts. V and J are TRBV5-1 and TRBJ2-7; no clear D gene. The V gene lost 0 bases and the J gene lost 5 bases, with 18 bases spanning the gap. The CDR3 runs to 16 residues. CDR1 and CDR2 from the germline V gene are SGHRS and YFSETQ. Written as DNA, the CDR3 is TGCGCCAGCAGCTTGGTTGTAGGTCAGACATGGAACGAGCAGTACTTC. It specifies CASSLVVGQTWNEQYF.

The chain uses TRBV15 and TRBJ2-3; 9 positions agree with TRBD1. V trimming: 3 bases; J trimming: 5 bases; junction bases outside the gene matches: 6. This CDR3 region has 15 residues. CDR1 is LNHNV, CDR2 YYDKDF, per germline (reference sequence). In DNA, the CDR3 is TGTGCCACCAGCAGGTCCGGGACAGGGAGAGATACGCAGTATTTT. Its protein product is CATSRSGTGRDTQYF.

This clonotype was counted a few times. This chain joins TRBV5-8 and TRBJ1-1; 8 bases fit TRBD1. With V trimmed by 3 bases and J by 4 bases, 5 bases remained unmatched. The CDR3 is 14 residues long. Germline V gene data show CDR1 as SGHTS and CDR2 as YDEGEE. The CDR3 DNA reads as TGTGCCAGCAGCTGGTCAGGGGGCCTCACTGAAGCTTTCTTT. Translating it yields CASSWSGGLTEAFF.